Each of the 14 T cell receptor beta chains below was sequenced from the same sample in a study of cytomegalovirus exposure and HLA in healthy donors. Both 60 Vbeta primers and 13 Jbeta primers went into the PCR. Repertoires were generated with immunoSEQ multiplex PCR, while TCRdb's copy carries only in-frame clones and drops some. There are 150,000 to 200,000 clones in the sample; roughly 79% occur only once, and about 0.91% lies in the top ten. Sequences were obtained from PBMCs. The receptors originated from a woman between 50 and 59 years old in good health and CMV-seropositive.

The chain links TRBV6-5 to TRBJ1-2, with D possibly matching TRBD1 (6 bases). CDR1 and CDR2 (germline): MNHEY, SVGAGI. The CDR3 length is 15 residues. Trimming cost V 4 bases and J 2 bases, with 14 bases left between them. CDR3 in amino acids: CASSSVDRWNYGYTF. The CDR3 bases are TGTGCCAGCAGTTCAGTTGACAGGTGGAACTATGGCTACACCTTC.

The gene calls are TRBV30 and TRBJ2-3; D remains unclear. This CDR3 comprises 16 residues. Trimming removed 1 base at V and 2 bases at J, with 16 bases between. Germline V gene lookup returns CDR1 GTSNPN and CDR2 SVGIG (reference sequence). The CDR3 spells CAWSESSFRSTDTQYF. The CDR3 nucleotides read TGTGCCTGGAGTGAGAGTAGCTTTAGGTCCACAGATACGCAGTATTTT.

V is TRBV4-1 and J is TRBJ1-2; D remains unclear. This CDR3 region has 14 residues. The V end was cut by 1 base, the J end by 0 bases, with 6 bases between. Germline V lookup: CDR1 MGHRA, CDR2 YSYEKL. The CDR3 sequence: CASSQALSNYGYTF. Here the CDR3 DNA reads TGCGCCAGCAGCCAAGCCTTATCTAACTATGGCTACACCTTC.

The genes are TRBV9 and TRBJ2-1, with TRBD2 matching 11 bases. The CDR3 covers 14 residues. J gave up 10 bases and V 4 bases, and 7 bases lay outside the gene matches. Germline V gives CDR1 SGDLS, CDR2 YYNGEE. CDR3 nucleotides: TGTGCCAGCAGCCCACGGACTAGCGGGCTCGAGCAGTTCTTC. This encodes CASSPRTSGLEQFF.

V is TRBV28 and J is TRBJ1-2; TRBD1 matches at 9 bases. CDR1 is MDHEN, CDR2 SYDVKM, per germline. J was trimmed by 4 bases and V by 4 bases; bases with no gene match: 7. The CDR3 runs to 15 residues. The CDR3 protein is CASSSSGQGVYGYTF. CDR3 sequence (DNA): TGTGCCAGCAGTTCGTCGGGACAGGGAGTCTATGGCTACACCTTC.

The chain has TRBV19 and TRBJ1-4; 7 bases are a match to TRBD1. The trim removed 7 bases at V and 7 bases at J, leaving 9 bases unmatched. The CDR3 consists of 14 residues. CDR1 LNHDA and CDR2 SQIVND come from the germline V gene (reference sequence). The CDR3 DNA sequence: TGTGCCAGTACCAGACAGGGAGAAGGTGAAAAACTGTTTTTT. Translating gives CASTRQGEGEKLFF.

The chain uses TRBV28 and TRBJ1-5, with 8 bases fitting TRBD1. With V trimmed by 8 bases and J by 4 bases, 13 bases remained unmatched. The germline V gene encodes CDR1 MDHEN and CDR2 SYDVKM. This CDR3 contains 16 residues. This chain's CDR3 is CASLLLRTGKNQPQHF. The CDR3 DNA is TGTGCCAGCCTACTCCTTAGGACAGGGAAAAATCAGCCCCAGCATTTT.

A few counts support this clone. The chain is built from TRBV13 and TRBJ1-2; D ambiguous. In germline, CDR1 is PRHDT, CDR2 FYEKMQ (reference sequence). CDR3 length: 15 amino acids. V was clipped by 5 bases and J by 8 bases, with 21 bases between them. The CDR3 sequence: CASSPQKRRGSGYTF. In DNA, the CDR3 is TGTGCCAGCAGCCCCCAGAAAAGGAGAGGTTCCGGCTACACCTTC.

CDR3 coding DNA: TGTGCCAGTAGTATCTCACAGGGTTTTGATTCACCCCTCCACTTT. Its protein is CASSISQGFDSPLHF. The gene calls are TRBV19 and TRBJ1-6; a weak D match, TRBD1 (6 bases). The V gene's germline CDR1 is LNHDA and CDR2 SQIVND (reference sequence). This CDR3 is built from 15 residues. The ends were cut back, 3 bases at V and 8 bases at J, with 14 bases in the middle.

This chain uses TRBV5-8 with TRBJ1-4; D possibly corresponds to TRBD1 (5 bases). With 2 bases removed from V and 8 bases from J, the gap between germline ends came to 13 bases. CDR3 size: 14 residues. CDR1 and CDR2 (germline): SGHTS, YDEGEE. The CDR3: CASSFSRGAEKLFF. Here the CDR3 DNA reads TGTGCCAGCAGCTTTTCTAGGGGCGCGGAAAAACTGTTTTTT.

The chain joins TRBV6-1 to TRBJ2-7; D might be TRBD1 (8 bases). Per germline, CDR1 MNHNS and CDR2 SASEGT. V lost 6 bases to trimming and J lost 2 bases, with 14 bases between them. The CDR3 runs 14 residues. The CDR3 protein is CASSGRTGTYEQYF. The CDR3 DNA reads TGTGCCAGCAGCGGGAGGACAGGGACCTACGAGCAGTACTTC.

V usage is TRBV25-1 and J usage is TRBJ1-4, with TRBD1 identical over 9 bases. Trimming removed 4 bases from V and 8 bases from J; junction bases left unmatched: 8. The CDR3 covers 15 residues. CDR1 and CDR2 from the germline V gene are MGHDK and SYGVNS. In DNA, the CDR3 is TGTGCCAGCAGTGCCCCGACAGGGGGTAGGGAAAAACTGTTTTTT. As protein: CASSAPTGGREKLFF.

This chain joins TRBV15 and TRBJ2-7, with 11 bases matching TRBD1. After removal of 1 base from V and 3 bases from J, the junction contained 2 bases not matched to a gene. CDR3 length: 15 residues. The germline gives CDR1 LNHNV, CDR2 YYDKDF (reference sequence). DNA for the CDR3: TGTGCCACCAGCAGAGGGGACAGGGGGAACTACGAGCAGTACTTC. Translating gives CATSRGDRGNYEQYF.

The genes are TRBV18 and TRBJ2-1, with 12 bases identical to TRBD2. The germline V gene has CDR1 KGHSH and CDR2 LQKENI. Unmatched junction bases numbered 10, after V lost 3 bases and J lost 10 bases. The CDR3 is 16 amino acids. The CDR3 DNA reads TGTGCCAGCTCACCTCTGACTAGCGGGAGTTTCGAAGAGCAGTTCTTC. Amino acids: CASSPLTSGSFEEQFF.